A single sample gave rise to the 27 T cell receptor beta chains below, sequenced in a study of tissue T cells after allogeneic stem cell transplantation. Measured with immunoSEQ multiplex PCR; TCRdb has only the in-frame clones, and not every one. The sample gives about 43,000 clones, about nine tenths of which show up once; approximately 3.9% is in the top ten. Sequenced material: blood, taken before transplantation. These receptors originate from a woman between 35 and 75 years old who later had graft-versus-host disease after an allogeneic stem cell transplant.

This clone was detected only once. The V gene is TRBV3-1 (or the pseudogene TRBV3-2), the J gene TRBJ2-5; TRBD1 is a possible D gene (6 bases). V gave up 4 bases and J gave up 0 bases, with 6 bases separating them. Per germline, CDR1 LGHDT and CDR2 YNNKEL (reference sequence). There are 13 residues in the CDR3. Written as DNA, the CDR3 is TGTGCCAGCAGCCGGGACAACCAAGAGACCCAGTACTTC. It translates to CASSRDNQETQYF.

The chain recombines TRBV13 with TRBJ2-1; D is unclear. Trimming shortened V by 5 bases and J by 7 bases, and 18 bases separated the two germline ends. The CDR3 runs 15 residues. CDR1 is PRHDT, CDR2 FYEKMQ, per germline (reference sequence). The CDR3 sequence is CASSLTDRLGNEQFF. CDR3 nucleotide sequence: TGTGCCAGCAGCCTAACGGATCGTTTGGGGAATGAGCAGTTCTTC.

The J gene is TRBJ2-5, the V gene TRBV27, with D possibly matching TRBD1 (6 bases). Germline V gene data show CDR1 as MNHEY and CDR2 as SMNVEV (reference sequence). There are 14 residues in the CDR3. V lost 3 bases, J lost 5 bases, and 13 bases lay in between. DNA for the CDR3: TGTGCCAGCAGTTTCAGGGGCGGGTCGGAGACCCAGTACTTC. Translated, it gives CASSFRGGSETQYF.

The V and J genes are TRBV25-1 and TRBJ1-5, with TRBD1 as a possible D gene (6 bases). CDR1 is MGHDK, CDR2 SYGVNS, per germline. V dropped 6 bases and J dropped 12 bases, with 15 bases sitting between them. The CDR3 is 12 amino acids. DNA of the CDR3: TGTGCCAGCAGCGCTGATCAGGGGCTCCAGCATTTT. This gives the protein CASSADQGLQHF.

The chain joins TRBV27 to TRBJ1-1; weak D call: TRBD1 (5 bases). The V end was cut by 6 bases, the J end by 1 base, with 15 bases between. In germline, CDR1 is MNHEY, CDR2 SMNVEV (reference sequence). The CDR3 runs 15 residues. The CDR3 DNA is TGTGCCAGCAGGCTAGGGACCGGCCCGAACACTGAAGCTTTCTTT. Protein sequence: CASRLGTGPNTEAFF.

The V and J genes are TRBV5-6 and TRBJ2-3; 9 bases align to TRBD2. In germline, CDR1 is SGHDT, CDR2 YYEEEE. V trimming: 2 bases; J trimming: 3 bases; junction bases outside the gene matches: 1. The CDR3 has 14 residues. The CDR3, as DNA: TGTGCCAGCAGCTTTAGCGGGAGTACAGATACGCAGTATTTT. It specifies CASSFSGSTDTQYF.

This clone was counted once. V usage is TRBV2 and J usage is TRBJ1-2; 7 nucleotides agree with TRBD1. V was pared by 6 bases and J by 8 bases, with 18 bases of the junction left unmatched. CDR3 length equals 16 residues. Germline V gene data show CDR1 as SNHLY and CDR2 as FYNNEI. DNA for the CDR3: TGTGCCAGCAGGGGCGATTCGACAGGGAGGGTAGTAGGCTACACCTTC. It is translated as CASRGDSTGRVVGYTF.

The chain employs TRBV14 and TRBJ2-2, with TRBD1 matching over 8 bases. Looked up from germline, CDR1 is SGHDN and CDR2 is FVKESK. The CDR3 runs 16 residues. V lost 4 bases and J lost 3; bases outside the gene matches: 7. Here the CDR3 DNA reads TGTGCCAGCAGCCTAGACAGGGGACACTACACCGGGGAGCTGTTTTTT. Residues: CASSLDRGHYTGELFF.

The chain couples TRBV28 to TRBJ1-2; no firm D call. Trimming removed 7 bases at V and 4 bases at J, with 10 bases between. Germline values: CDR1 MDHEN, CDR2 SYDVKM. The CDR3 is 12 residues long. CDR3 sequence (DNA): TGTGCCAGCAACCCAGGTCGCTATGGCTACACCTTC. Translated: CASNPGRYGYTF.

The rearrangement joins TRBV6-5 to TRBJ2-7, with 7 bases identical to TRBD2. Germline V gives CDR1 MNHEY, CDR2 SVGAGI. This CDR3 comprises 11 residues. Trimming at V came to 6 bases and at J to 7 bases, leaving 3 bases not matched to a gene. DNA of the CDR3: TGTGCCAGCAGCGGGAGGTGGGAGCAGTACTTC. Its protein is CASSGRWEQYF.

The rearrangement uses TRBV20-1 and TRBJ2-1, with 7 bases aligning to TRBD2. Germline V gives CDR1 DFQATT, CDR2 SNEGSKA (reference sequence). The CDR3 contains 15 residues. The junction had 11 bases not matched to a gene; V was cut back by 3 bases and J by 6 bases. CDR3 sequence: CSASLGLGDSNEQFF. The CDR3 nucleotides read TGCAGTGCTAGTTTAGGACTAGGAGATTCCAATGAGCAGTTCTTC.

V gene TRBV19 combines with J gene TRBJ2-6; D possibly uses TRBD1 or TRBD2 (5 bases each). Deletions cut 5 bases from V and 1 base from J, with 9 bases between. The CDR3 consists of 15 residues. The germline V gene has CDR1 LNHDA and CDR2 SQIVND (reference sequence). The CDR3 sequence is CASSLRGSGANVLTF. The CDR3 DNA sequence: TGTGCCAGTAGTTTGAGGGGTTCTGGGGCCAACGTCCTGACTTTC.

V and J are TRBV7-9 and TRBJ1-2; no clear D gene. Between the trimmed V and J ends, which lost 0 bases and 8 bases, there was a span of 13 bases. Germline loops: CDR1 SEHNR, CDR2 FQNEAQ (reference sequence). The CDR3 is 14 amino acids. CDR3: CASSLADMPSGYTF. As DNA, the CDR3 is TGTGCCAGCAGCTTAGCCGACATGCCCTCCGGCTACACCTTC.

The V call is TRBV7-2, the J call TRBJ1-2, with D possibly being TRBD1 (5 bases). The CDR3 length is 14 residues. Trimming left V 4 bases short and J 2 bases short, with 11 bases between. Germline V lookup: CDR1 SGHTA, CDR2 FQGNSA. The CDR3 DNA is TGTGCCAGCAGCTCATACAGGAAGAACTATGGCTACACCTTC. It encodes CASSSYRKNYGYTF.

This clone has just one count. The gene calls are TRBV9 and TRBJ1-1; D is undetermined. Trimming took off 4 bases at V and 10 bases at J, with 14 bases between the two ends. The CDR3 has 12 residues. The V gene's germline CDR1 is SGDLS and CDR2 YYNGEE. Here the CDR3 DNA reads TGTGCCAGCAGCTCAACGTCCGGAGGAGCTTTCTTT. It codes for CASSSTSGGAFF.

This chain links TRBV6-6 with TRBJ1-1; no clear D. This CDR3 is built from 14 residues. V was cut by 8 bases and J by 0 bases, with 13 bases left in between. Looked up from germline, CDR1 is MNHNY and CDR2 is SVGAGI (reference sequence). This CDR3 is CASLGLNLNTEAFF. CDR3 sequence (DNA): TGTGCCAGCCTTGGGCTTAACCTGAACACTGAAGCTTTCTTT.

V is TRBV5-6 and J is TRBJ2-7; D is uncertain. This CDR3 is built from 9 residues. The V end was cut by 9 bases, the J end by 5 bases, with 6 bases between. Germline V gene data show CDR1 as SGHDT and CDR2 as YYEEEE. CDR3 in DNA: TGTGCCAATAGGCACGAGCAGTACTTC. Its translation: CANRHEQYF. The full variable domain, rest sourced from reference TRBV5-6 and TRBJ2-7, is DAGVTQSPTHLIKTRGQQVTLRCSPKSGHDTVSWYQQALGQGPQFIFQYYEEEERQRGNFPDRFSGHQFPNYSSELNVNALLLGDSALYLCANRHEQYFGPGTRLTVT.

This chain uses TRBV15 with TRBJ1-2; D gene uncertain. Deletions cut 4 bases from V and 1 base from J, with 10 bases between. Germline loops: CDR1 LNHNV, CDR2 YYDKDF (reference sequence). The CDR3 loop spans 14 amino acids. In DNA form, the CDR3 reads TGTGCCACCAGCACAGGCCCCCTTAACTATGGCTACACCTTC. It specifies CATSTGPLNYGYTF.

The chain combines TRBV19 with TRBJ1-2; TRBD1 might be the D (5 bases). The CDR3 runs 11 residues. Deletions cut 7 bases from V and 6 bases from J, with 9 bases between. The V gene's germline CDR1 is LNHDA and CDR2 SQIVND (reference sequence). The CDR3: CASMGGNGYTF. The CDR3 DNA sequence: TGTGCCAGTATGGGGGGGAATGGCTACACCTTC.

This chain links TRBV28 with TRBJ2-7; the D is unclear. Trimming cost V 1 base and J 0 bases, with 10 bases left between them. This CDR3 is 15 amino acids long. Germline CDR1 reads MDHEN; CDR2 reads SYDVKM. Written as DNA, the CDR3 is TGTGCCAGCAGTTTATTACCACGGAGCTCCTACGAGCAGTACTTC. Amino acids: CASSLLPRSSYEQYF.

V usage is TRBV6-4 and J usage is TRBJ2-3; 10 nucleotides agree with TRBD2. V was clipped by 5 bases and J by 0 bases; unmatched bases: 2. CDR3 size: 15 residues. CDR1 is MRHNA, CDR2 SNTAGT, per germline. This CDR3 reads CASSLTSGSTDTQYF. The CDR3, as DNA: TGTGCCAGCAGTTTGACTAGCGGGAGCACAGATACGCAGTATTTT.

The chain is built from TRBV30 and TRBJ1-2; D call uncertain. Germline values: CDR1 GTSNPN, CDR2 SVGIG (reference sequence). This CDR3 contains 13 residues. Deletions cut 5 bases from V and 3 bases from J, with 13 bases between. The CDR3 region has the DNA TGTGCCTGGTCCCTCTCTATGGACTATGGCTACACCTTC. Protein: CAWSLSMDYGYTF.

The chain links TRBV24-1 to TRBJ2-5, with D possibly called TRBD1 or TRBD2 (5 bases each). The germline CDR1 and CDR2 sequences are KGHDR and SFDVKD. V was cut by 4 bases and J by 5 bases, with 16 bases left in between. The CDR3 length is 15 residues. The CDR3 DNA reads TGTGCCACCAGTGACTCCGGGACGGCTCTTGAGACCCAGTACTTC. Its protein product is CATSDSGTALETQYF.

Worth noting for this clone: An end of the junction differs from the germline gene, which may be a read error. The genes are TRBV28 and TRBJ1-2; D possibly corresponds to TRBD1 (6 bases). The CDR3 sequence is 14 residues long. Germline CDR1 MDHEN, CDR2 SYDVKM. The CDR3 DNA reads as TGTGCCAACAGTTTAGGGGGGGACGACTATGGCTACACCTTC. This translates into CANSLGGDDYGYTF.

This clone showed up just a few times. The chain joins TRBV7-9 to TRBJ2-3; 10 nucleotides agree with TRBD2. There are 15 residues in the CDR3. Germline V gene data show CDR1 as SEHNR and CDR2 as FQNEAQ (reference sequence). V shed 5 bases, J shed 6 bases, and the junction held 8 bases outside the gene matches. CDR3 sequence reads: CASSPHSGRRDTQYF. The CDR3 nucleotides are TGTGCCAGCAGCCCGCATAGCGGGAGGAGGGATACGCAGTATTTT.

The chain combines TRBV18 with TRBJ1-2, with 7 bases identical to TRBD1. The CDR3 is 13 residues long. Germline V CDR1 and CDR2: KGHSH, LQKENI. The V and J ends lost 4 bases and 7 bases, in that order; junction bases with no gene match: 6. The CDR3 protein is CASSQQGIPGYTF. The CDR3 DNA reads as TGTGCCAGCTCACAACAGGGGATACCTGGCTACACCTTC.

The V and J genes are TRBV15 and TRBJ1-5; unclear D gene. The V end lost 0 bases, the J end lost 9 bases, and 12 bases lay between the germline ends. The germline V gene encodes CDR1 LNHNV and CDR2 YYDKDF (reference sequence). The CDR3 contains 14 residues. The CDR3 DNA follows: TGTGCCACCAGCAGAGATAGGATTGATCCGCCCCAGCATTTT. It translates to CATSRDRIDPPQHF.